The present entry profiles one TCR beta chain with its context. Its antigen is unidentified. The CDR3 contains 16 residues. J gave up 7 bases and V 6 bases, and 12 bases lay outside the gene matches. Germline loops: CDR1 MNHNY, CDR2 SVGAGI (reference sequence). The sample is drawn from a study of cytomegalovirus exposure and HLA in healthy donors. Study overall: The roughly 100 million unique TCR beta sequences, from around 200 million T cells, were found by an earlier analysis. Study-level findings and limits: Confirmation in vitro established that a few CMV-associated chains were specific for CMV antigens.

The PCR made use of 60 Vbeta and 13 Jbeta primers. TCRdb's table, derived via immunoSEQ multiplex PCR, lists solely in-frame clones and lacks some. The sample carries about 130,000 clones, 75% to 85% recorded once. What was sequenced was PBMCs. The clonotype comes from a man in his thirties or forties in good health and CMV-seropositive. The chain carries TRBV6-6 and TRBJ2-1; 10 nucleotides agree with TRBD2. CDR3 DNA sequence: TGTGCCAGCAGCCCCCCGGTAGCGGGGGGAGATAATGAGCAGTTCTTC. Translated, it gives CASSPPVAGGDNEQFF.